The clone carrying this T cell receptor (beta chain) was seen at least ten times. Its antigen is unknown. The record originates from a study of identical twins. This CDR3 is 14 amino acids long. With 2 bases removed from V and 0 bases from J, the gap between germline ends came to 7 bases. Germline CDR1 and CDR2: MNHEY and SVGAGI. TCRdb called the 5' RACE reads again in MiXCR, with one record for every CDR3 protein. The sample includes some 240,000 distinct CDR3 sequences, about 8.5% of them seen just once. Study results and caveats: For monozygotic twins, models underestimated out-of-frame TCR alpha sharing. Insertions were reduced in abundant cord blood beta clonotypes but not in memory repertoires. Weaker excess sharing between twins was seen in beta out-of-frame sequences.

These data were likewise used in another study, on yellow fever vaccine responses in identical twins.

Sample: CD8+ T cells sorted from blood. V and J are TRBV6-5 and TRBJ1-1; no reliable D call. The source is a woman aged 18-29 years in good health. This CDR3 reads CASSYGGVNTEAFF. CDR3 nucleotide sequence: TGTGCCAGCAGTTACGGTGGCGTGAACACTGAAGCTTTCTTT.